This T cell receptor beta chain was captured by sequencing in a study of blood T cell repertoires in COVID-19. In the source study's methods: How many nucleated cells were present was estimated from reference gene primer amplification. Clones were read by immunoSEQ multiplex PCR, and TCRdb kept only the in-frame ones, dropping some. Clonal size and the V and J genes are those of that table, whereas D and trimming came from the DNA. This sample carries roughly 430,000 clones, roughly 88% of them seen once, and the ten largest clones take 2% to 2.5%. The receptor comes from a woman aged 40 to 50 with acute COVID-19. Material: PBMCs or T cells enriched from blood (not recorded which).

CDR3 loop: CAWTPGMNTEAFF. CDR3 nucleotide sequence: TGTGCCTGGACTCCAGGAATGAACACTGAAGCTTTCTTT. The chain couples TRBV30 to TRBJ1-1; D call uncertain. CDR3 length equals 13 residues. Germline V gene data show CDR1 as GTSNPN and CDR2 as SVGIG (reference sequence). V was clipped by 4 bases and J by 0 bases, with 9 bases between them. Full variable domain (rest looked up from reference TRBV30 and TRBJ1-1): SQTIHQWPATLVQPVGSPLSLECTVEGTSNPNLYWYRQAAGRGLQLLFYSVGIGQISSEVPQNLSASRPQDRQFILSSKKLLLSDSGFYLCAWTPGMNTEAFFGQGTRLTVV.